The following is a TCR beta chain sequence with its context. The identical CDR3 is also encoded by other nucleotide sequences in the sample. The sample originates from a study of T cell responses to AZD1222 COVID-19 vaccine. Assay: immunoSEQ multiplex PCR; the TCRdb copy retains only in-frame clones and omits some. The table has around 120,000 clones, about 92% seen once. The source material was peripheral blood, sampled 28 days after the second AZD1222 dose. This receptor was taken from an adult who received the AZD1222 COVID-19 vaccine.

For the CDR3, the DNA is TGTGCCAGCAGCGTAACGGGAGGGCCGACAGATACGCAGTATTTT. The encoded protein is CASSVTGGPTDTQYF. This rearrangement joins TRBV9 to TRBJ2-3, with 8 bases identical to TRBD2. The V and J ends lost 1 base and 3 bases, in that order; junction bases with no gene match: 4. From germline, CDR1 is SGDLS and CDR2 YYNGEE. This CDR3 spans 15 amino acids.